The sequence of this T cell receptor (beta chain) was determined in a study of human thymus T cells (dated by TCRdb to the early 2020s). For the study in its entirety: The study described the TCR alpha and beta repertoires in roughly 8 infant thymus samples and a few matching peripheral blood samples. Donor ages ranged from about 7 to 244 days, and the cohort comprised roughly 6 male and a couple of female infants. What the authors observed across the whole study: On average, thymus samples gave 750,000 to 1,000,000 unique TCRB clonotypes, whereas blood samples gave roughly 80,000. Biased V and J gene segment usage appeared to be present in both thymic and peripheral blood repertoires.

Using the immunoSEQ multiplex PCR assay, the TCRB and TCRAD loci were amplified from a standardized quantity of quality-controlled genomic DNA. The amplicons covered the V(D)J region and were long enough to include the CDR3 and to identify the V and J genes. The amplicons were sequenced on an Illumina platform via the commercial immunoSEQ service. On the study's bioinformatics: Primer bias and sequencing errors were corrected as previously described, and TCRAD and TCRB definitions were based on the IMGT database. The repertoires were analysed using immunoSEQ Analyzer 3.0 and VDJTools for basic statistics, V/J segment usage, diversity estimates, rarefaction and pairwise overlap. Diversity was estimated using the Chao1, ChaoE, Efron-Thisted, Shannon and inverse Simpson indices, and was also estimated on datasets down-sampled to the size of the smallest sample. Repertoire overlap was assessed by strict matching of CDR3 nucleotide sequence, V gene and J gene, and clustering was done by Jaccard-based multidimensional scaling. TCRdb re-hosts the immuneACCESS table, in-frame sequences only. Its copies lack some clones; in the studies checked, an unresolved V gene accounts for under half of them, and the cause for the rest is not known. V and J calls and clone size are as listed in that table; D and trimming were resolved from the DNA. This sample has tens of thousands of clones in its table, and about 93% of those were observed once. The ten biggest clones cover roughly 0.13% of the sample.

This clone was counted only a few times. The specificity of this receptor is unknown. A read error may produce the germline difference seen at one junction end. In Finland, the donors were immunologically healthy infants who were having open corrective cardiac surgery for congenital heart defects. During surgery, a small roughly 0.45-1 mL aliquot of peripheral blood was collected from four of the eight donors. For blood samples, genomic DNA was extracted from all available leukocytes instead of from a fixed number of cells. ACK lysis buffer was used to remove erythrocytes from the blood, and the remaining leukocytes were kept as pellets at -70 degrees C. A QIAsymphony instrument was used to extract genomic DNA from the frozen cell pellets. The CDR3 numbers 13 residues from cysteine through phenylalanine. Of all the DNA, just the CDR3 is kept, 39 bases in frame from base 1. The germline V gene (reference sequence) yields SGHKS for CDR1 and YYEKEE for CDR2.

The TCR comes from a boy less than two years old with a congenital heart defect but otherwise immunologically healthy. The sample taken for sequencing was blood. The chain links TRBV5-5 with TRBJ1-1, and TRBD1 may be the D gene, going by 5 matching bases. The bases read TGTGCCAGCAGGTTGGGGGTTGGCACTGAAGCTTTCTTT. This sequence encodes CASRLGVGTEAFF.